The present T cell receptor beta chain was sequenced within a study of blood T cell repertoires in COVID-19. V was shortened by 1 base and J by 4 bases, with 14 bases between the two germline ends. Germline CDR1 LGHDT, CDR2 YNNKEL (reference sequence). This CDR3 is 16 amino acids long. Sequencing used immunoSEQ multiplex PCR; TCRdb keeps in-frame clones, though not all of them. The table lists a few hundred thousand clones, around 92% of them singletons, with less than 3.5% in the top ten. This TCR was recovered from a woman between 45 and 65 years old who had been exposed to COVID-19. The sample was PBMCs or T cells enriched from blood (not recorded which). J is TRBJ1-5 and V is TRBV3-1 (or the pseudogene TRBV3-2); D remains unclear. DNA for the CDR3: TGTGCCAGCAGCCAAGGGTTGCACCGGGAAAATCAGCCCCAGCATTTT. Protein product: CASSQGLHRENQPQHF.